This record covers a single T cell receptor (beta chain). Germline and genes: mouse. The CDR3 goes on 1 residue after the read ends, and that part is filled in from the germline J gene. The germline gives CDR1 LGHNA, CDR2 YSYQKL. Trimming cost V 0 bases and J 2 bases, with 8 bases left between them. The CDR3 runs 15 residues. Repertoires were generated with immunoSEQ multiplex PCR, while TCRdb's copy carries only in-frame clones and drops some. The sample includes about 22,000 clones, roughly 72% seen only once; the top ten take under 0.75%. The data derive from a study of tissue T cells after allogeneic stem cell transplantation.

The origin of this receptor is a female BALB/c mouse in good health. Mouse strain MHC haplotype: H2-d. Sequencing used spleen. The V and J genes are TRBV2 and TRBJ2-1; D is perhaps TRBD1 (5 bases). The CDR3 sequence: CASSQEDSYYAEQFF. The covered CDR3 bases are TGTGCCAGCAGCCAAGAAGACAGCTACTATGCTGAGCAGTTC.